The clone carrying this T cell receptor (beta chain) has a count of ten or more. Antigen unknown. TCRdb redid the calling of the 5' RACE reads with MiXCR, one entry per CDR3 protein. The sample lists 350,000 to 400,000 distinct CDR3 sequences, around 30% occurring once. This entry is derived from a study of identical twins' blood T cells. General study results and limits: Environmental influences on twin similarity could not be excluded.

V was clipped by 3 bases and J by 4 bases, with 9 bases between them. The length of the CDR3 is 13 residues. Source material: PBMCs. This sequence was found in a woman between 18 and 55 years old in good health. The rearrangement joins TRBV12-3 or TRBV12-4 to TRBJ2-5; no clear D gene. CDR3 bases: TGTGCCAGCAGTTTTGGTCAGCGAGAGACCCAGTACTTC. Protein product: CASSFGQRETQYF.